This T cell receptor (beta chain) was sequenced in a study of blood T cell repertoires in COVID-19. Study-level background: Sites in the United States, Italy and Spain provided acute and convalescent COVID-19 samples.

Data came from immunoSEQ multiplex PCR; TCRdb stores just in-frame clones and leaves some out. The sample yields roughly 330,000 clones, around 83% seen once. The CDR3 extends over 12 amino acids. The germline gives CDR1 SGHRS, CDR2 YFSETQ. Trimming removed 5 bases from V and 4 bases from J, with 9 bases in between. J is TRBJ2-5 and V is TRBV5-1; D is unresolved. This clonotype was sampled from a woman in her forties or fifties with acute or convalescent COVID-19. The sequenced sample was peripheral blood. The CDR3 here is CASSDSIETQYF. Written as DNA, the CDR3 is TGCGCCAGCAGTGACTCCATAGAGACCCAGTACTTC.